Sequencing of this T cell receptor beta chain was carried out in a study of blood T cell repertoires in COVID-19. The wider study: The analysed material was cDNA or gDNA that came from T cells, B-cell-depleted T cells, or PBMCs.

The protocol was immunoSEQ multiplex PCR, while the TCRdb copy is restricted to in-frame clones and leaves out a portion. The sample includes roughly 220,000 clones, 84% of them seen just once. Germline V lookup: CDR1 LGHNA, CDR2 YNFKEQ. J gave up 9 bases and V 2 bases, and 7 bases lay outside the gene matches. CDR3 size: 15 residues. The rearrangement links TRBV4-2 to TRBJ1-6; 7 bases are a match to TRBD1. This TCR came from a man between 25 and 39 years old with active or convalescent COVID-19. Sequencing input: peripheral blood. This chain's CDR3 is CASSQSRQGVSPLHF. The CDR3 bases are TGTGCCAGCAGCCAAAGTCGACAGGGAGTTTCACCCCTCCACTTT.